A single sample gave rise to the 31 T cell receptor beta chains below, sequenced in a study of beta chain features in type 1 diabetes. The investigators reverse transcribed all of the isolated RNA, so they sequenced expressed TCRB transcripts. TCRdb's table, derived via immunoSEQ multiplex PCR, lists solely in-frame clones and lacks some. Among 250,000 to 300,000 clones listed, around 7.3% were seen once. Sequenced sample: central memory CD4+ T cells from blood. These receptors all come from a woman between 18 and 29 years old in good health.

V gene TRBV11-3 combines with J gene TRBJ1-4, with no clear D. This CDR3 is 15 amino acids long. Deletions cut 4 bases from V and 0 bases from J, with 9 bases between. The V gene's germline CDR1 is SGHNT and CDR2 YENEEA. CDR3 bases: TGTGCCAGCAGCTCTACGGTTGCAACTAATGAAAAACTGTTTTTT. This codes for CASSSTVATNEKLFF.

The chain carries TRBV10-3 and TRBJ2-7; 10 positions match TRBD1. The CDR3 is made up of 17 amino acids. Losses at the gene ends were 4 bases for V and 0 bases for J; bases not matched to a gene: 9. CDR1 and CDR2 from the germline V gene are ENHRY and SYGVKD. The CDR3 spells CAISGSPGQGSSYEQYF. The CDR3 region has the DNA TGTGCCATCAGTGGGTCCCCGGGACAGGGGAGCTCCTACGAGCAGTACTTC.

In its sample, this clone was seen many times. The genes are TRBV4-2 and TRBJ2-4, with 8 positions matching TRBD2. V was pared by 0 bases and J by 0 bases, with 10 bases of the junction left unmatched. The germline V gene has CDR1 LGHNA and CDR2 YNFKEQ. CDR3 length equals 19 residues. The CDR3 region has the DNA TGTGCCAGCAGCCAAGAGGGCCGCGCGGGGGGCTTAGCCAAAAACATTCAGTACTTC. Encoded protein: CASSQEGRAGGLAKNIQYF.

The chain combines TRBV11-3 with TRBJ2-7; TRBD2 matches 7 bases. V gave up 5 bases and J gave up 9 bases; unmatched junction bases: 10. CDR3 length: 13 residues. The germline CDR1 and CDR2 sequences are SGHNT and YENEEA. The DNA for the CDR3 is TGTGCCAGCAGCCGGGGGGTGGCACAACGGCAGTACGTC. Translation gives CASSRGVAQRQYV.

The V gene is TRBV5-1, the J gene TRBJ2-5; TRBD2 matches 8 bases. V was clipped by 5 bases and J by 3 bases; unmatched bases: 12. This CDR3 is built from 16 residues. The germline gives CDR1 SGHRS, CDR2 YFSETQ. This CDR3 is CASSPGLAGLEETQYF. The CDR3 bases are TGCGCCAGCAGTCCCGGGCTAGCGGGCCTAGAAGAGACCCAGTACTTC.

This clone was seen a few times. This chain connects TRBV5-8 to TRBJ1-1; the D gene is possibly TRBD1 (5 bases). The CDR3 is 13 residues long. Germline CDR1 is SGHTS and CDR2 is YDEGEE. V was cut by 3 bases and J by 3 bases, with 9 bases left in between. The CDR3 DNA reads as TGTGCCAGCAGCTGGGACGAGTACACTGAAGCTTTCTTT. Protein product: CASSWDEYTEAFF.

The genes are TRBV29-1 and TRBJ2-3, with a tentative D call TRBD2 (6 bases). This CDR3 has 12 amino acids. Trimming cost V 3 bases and J 6 bases, with 10 bases left between them. Looked up from germline, CDR1 is SQVTM and CDR2 is ANQGSEA. CDR3 sequence: CSVDRGFDTQYF. As DNA, the CDR3 is TGCAGCGTTGATCGGGGGTTCGATACGCAGTATTTT.

This clone turned up a few times. The V gene is TRBV5-1, the J gene TRBJ2-1; a possible D gene is TRBD1 (6 bases). Germline CDR1 SGHRS, CDR2 YFSETQ. The V and J ends lost 0 bases and 5 bases respectively, with 12 bases between them. The CDR3 extends over 15 amino acids. The CDR3 DNA follows: TGCGCCAGCAGCTTGGTCACAGGGCCCAACAATGAGCAGTTCTTC. Amino acids: CASSLVTGPNNEQFF.

The V and J genes are TRBV5-1 and TRBJ2-3; no reliable D call. V lost 3 bases and J lost 1, with 12 bases in between. The CDR3 is 15 residues long. Germline V CDR1 and CDR2: SGHRS, YFSETQ. The CDR3 here is CASSSSLSGTDTQYF. The CDR3 DNA sequence: TGCGCCAGCAGCTCTTCCCTCTCGGGCACAGATACGCAGTATTTT.

The V and J genes are TRBV7-2 and TRBJ2-5; 8 nucleotides line up with TRBD1. CDR3 length: 15 amino acids. The germline V gene has CDR1 SGHTA and CDR2 FQGNSA. The V gene end was trimmed by 2 bases and the J gene end by 1 base; junction bases not matched to a gene: 3. CDR3 nucleotides: TGTGCCAGCAGCTTATTCAGGGGGCCCCAAGAGACCCAGTACTTC. Amino acids: CASSLFRGPQETQYF. The full variable domain, rest sourced from reference TRBV7-2 and TRBJ2-5, is GAGVSQSPSNKVTEKGKDVELRCDPISGHTALYWYRQSLGQGLEFLIYFQGNSAPDKSGLPSDRFSAERTGGSVSTLTIQRTQQEDSAVYLCASSLFRGPQETQYFGPGTRLLVL.

The chain recombines TRBV5-6 with TRBJ2-3; no clear D. Germline V gene data show CDR1 as SGHDT and CDR2 as YYEEEE. The ends were cut back, 2 bases at V and 2 bases at J, with 9 bases in the middle. The CDR3 covers 14 residues. Here the CDR3 DNA reads TGTGCCAGCAGCTTCGACTGGTACACAGATACGCAGTATTTT. Translation gives CASSFDWYTDTQYF.

This chain links TRBV9 with TRBJ1-4; no reliable D call. Germline V lookup: CDR1 SGDLS, CDR2 YYNGEE. The CDR3 is 14 residues long. V gave up 4 bases and J gave up 8 bases, with 15 bases separating them. CDR3 region: CASSRNSAWEKLFF. The CDR3, as DNA: TGTGCCAGCAGCCGCAATTCAGCATGGGAAAAACTGTTTTTT.

This clone was picked up many times. The sample carries other DNA sequences with the same CDR3. The chain uses TRBV15 and TRBJ2-5, with TRBD1 as a possible D gene (6 bases). Germline V lookup: CDR1 LNHNV, CDR2 YYDKDF (reference sequence). The V and J ends lost 0 bases and 2 bases respectively, with 7 bases between them. CDR3 length equals 14 residues. CDR3: CATSRDRGQETQYF. The CDR3 DNA is TGTGCCACCAGCAGAGACAGGGGACAAGAGACCCAGTACTTC.

V and J are TRBV6-5 and TRBJ2-1; D is tentatively TRBD1 or TRBD2 (6 bases each). This CDR3 has 14 residues. The V and J ends lost 5 bases and 5 bases respectively, with 13 bases between them. Looked up from germline, CDR1 is MNHEY and CDR2 is SVGAGI. The CDR3 loop reads CASSRGDKHNEQFF. The CDR3, as DNA: TGTGCCAGCAGTAGGGGGGACAAGCACAATGAGCAGTTCTTC.

The rearrangement uses TRBV28 and TRBJ2-5, with D perhaps matching TRBD1 or TRBD2 (6 bases each). CDR1 is MDHEN, CDR2 SYDVKM, per germline. The CDR3 runs 16 residues. Trimming took off 3 bases at V and 0 bases at J, with 14 bases between the two ends. CDR3 coding DNA: TGTGCCAGCAGTTTTTGGTACAGGGAGGACCAAGAGACCCAGTACTTC. This gives the protein CASSFWYREDQETQYF.

The sample holds many counts of this clone. The rearrangement links TRBV15 to TRBJ1-4, with D unclear. This CDR3 has 14 residues. Germline assignment: CDR1 LNHNV and CDR2 YYDKDF (reference sequence). V lost 5 bases, J lost 3 bases, and 10 bases lay in between. The CDR3 protein is CATSPAVANEKLFF. CDR3 sequence (DNA): TGTGCCACCAGCCCGGCAGTTGCTAATGAAAAACTGTTTTTT.

This clone was counted a few times. The chain carries TRBV12-5 and TRBJ2-1; no definite D call. The germline CDR1 and CDR2 sequences are LGHNT and FRNRAP. Trimming left V 1 base short and J 2 bases short, with 15 bases between. The CDR3 is 17 amino acids. The CDR3 region is CASGLAPWGRAYNEQFF. DNA for the CDR3: TGTGCTAGTGGTTTGGCACCCTGGGGTCGGGCCTACAATGAGCAGTTCTTC.

The chain carries TRBV7-9 and TRBJ2-5; D might be TRBD1 (5 bases). The V gene's germline CDR1 is SEHNR and CDR2 FQNEAQ (reference sequence). CDR3 length equals 18 residues. V was clipped by 3 bases and J by 4 bases, with 24 bases between them. The CDR3 region has the DNA TGTGCCAGCAGCTTGGGGCGAGACACACACGACGGGCGAGAGACCCAGTACTTC. Its translation: CASSLGRDTHDGRETQYF.

This clone has only a few counts. The chain has TRBV2 and TRBJ1-2; no clear D. CDR3 length equals 11 residues. Trimming stripped 6 bases from V and 7 bases from J, with 9 bases between. Germline loops: CDR1 SNHLY, CDR2 FYNNEI. The CDR3 region has the DNA TGTGCCAGCAGCCCGGGAGGTGGCTACACCTTC. Its translation: CASSPGGGYTF.

The chain recombines TRBV5-1 with TRBJ2-2; tentatively, D is TRBD2 (6 bases). V gave up 4 bases and J gave up 6 bases, with 16 bases separating them. Per germline, CDR1 SGHRS and CDR2 YFSETQ. CDR3 size: 15 residues. The CDR3: CASSGGNWGPGELFF. In DNA form, the CDR3 reads TGCGCCAGCAGCGGCGGGAACTGGGGTCCCGGGGAGCTGTTTTTT.

This clone turned up a few times. The CDR3 sequence is CASSDLGASTEAFF. The CDR3 nucleotides read TGTGCCAGCAGTGACTTGGGGGCGAGCACTGAAGCTTTCTTT. This sequence joins TRBV6-1 and TRBJ1-1; a weak D match, TRBD1 (6 bases). The CDR3 extends over 14 amino acids. Germline V gene data show CDR1 as MNHNS and CDR2 as SASEGT. With 3 bases removed from V and 4 bases from J, the gap between germline ends came to 12 bases.

This clone was recorded a few times. This chain links TRBV7-2 with TRBJ2-1; D call uncertain. Germline V lookup: CDR1 SGHTA, CDR2 FQGNSA. V shed 5 bases and J shed 0 bases, with 11 bases lying between them. This CDR3 has 15 residues. The CDR3 DNA follows: TGTGCCAGCAGCCTGAGTTTTAGCTCCTACAATGAGCAGTTCTTC. Amino acids: CASSLSFSSYNEQFF.

This clone has more than one count but fewer than ten. The V gene is TRBV7-2, the J gene TRBJ1-4; no clear D. The CDR3 consists of 15 residues. Germline V gives CDR1 SGHTA, CDR2 FQGNSA. Trimming left V 3 bases short and J 4 bases short, with 12 bases between. CDR3: CASSFGGANNEKLFF. CDR3 DNA sequence: TGTGCCAGCAGCTTTGGAGGAGCCAATAATGAAAAACTGTTTTTT.

Only a few counts were recorded for this clone. CDR3 DNA sequence: TGCGCCAGCAGCTTGGGGGACAGGACAGGTGGCTACACCTTC. Translating gives CASSLGDRTGGYTF. The J gene is TRBJ1-2, the V gene TRBV5-1; TRBD1 matches at 8 bases. The CDR3 extends over 14 amino acids. V was pared by 0 bases and J by 7 bases, with 5 bases of the junction left unmatched. Germline assignment: CDR1 SGHRS and CDR2 YFSETQ.

Only a few counts were recorded for this clone. This sequence joins TRBV6-5 and TRBJ2-7; possible D gene TRBD1, 5 bases. Trimming removed 2 bases from V and 3 bases from J, with 8 bases in between. Germline loops: CDR1 MNHEY, CDR2 SVGAGI. The CDR3 is 13 residues long. The CDR3 loop reads CASSYQGNYEQYF. Here the CDR3 DNA reads TGTGCCAGCAGTTACCAGGGTAACTACGAGCAGTACTTC.

This clone occurred a few times. The chain has TRBV15 and TRBJ2-5; D gene uncertain. TRBJ2-7 explains the end of the DNA better; the J call may be wrong. The germline V gene encodes CDR1 LNHNV and CDR2 YYDKDF (reference sequence). This CDR3 has 16 amino acids. The CDR3 here is CATSRDLKRHTYEQYF. The CDR3 DNA reads as TGTGCCACCAGCAGAGATCTTAAGAGACACACCTACGAGCAGTACTTC.

This clone was recorded a few times. This clone may be a read error of a much larger clone one base away. The chain recombines TRBV5-4 with TRBJ2-3; D gene unclear. This CDR3 is built from 11 residues. Looked up from germline, CDR1 is SGHNT and CDR2 is YYREEE (reference sequence). Trimming removed 3 bases at V and 2 bases at J, with 1 base between. CDR3 sequence: CASSYTDTQYF. The CDR3 coding sequence is TGTGCCAGCAGCTACACAGATACGCAGTATTTT.

This clone has at least ten counts. The CDR3 region is CASSLMAEKLFF. DNA for the CDR3: TGTGCCAGCAGCTTAATGGCCGAGAAACTGTTTTTT. The chain carries TRBV7-6 and TRBJ1-4; D unclear. V was pared by 2 bases and J by 11 bases, with 9 bases between. The CDR3 sequence is 12 residues long. Germline CDR1 and CDR2: SGHVS and FNYEAQ.

This clone was detected a few times. This chain joins TRBV6-1 and TRBJ1-4; 9 bases are a match to TRBD1. Germline V lookup: CDR1 MNHNS, CDR2 SASEGT. CDR3 length: 19 residues. Trimming took 4 bases from V and 5 from J; bases not matched to a gene: 17. DNA for the CDR3: TGTGCCAGCAGTGGGTCGGACAGGGGCTTCGGCGATGGAAATGAAAAACTGTTTTTT. Its protein product is CASSGSDRGFGDGNEKLFF.

This chain joins TRBV7-8 and TRBJ2-5; 10 nucleotides agree with TRBD2. The germline V gene has CDR1 SGHVS and CDR2 FQNEAQ. The CDR3 spans 17 residues. The J segment lost 4 bases and the V segment lost 3 bases, leaving 11 bases of the junction unmatched. The CDR3 region is CASSFKPGLAAPETQYF. The CDR3 nucleotides read TGTGCCAGCAGCTTCAAGCCTGGACTAGCGGCTCCAGAGACCCAGTACTTC.

This clone was found a few times. The chain combines TRBV11-2 with TRBJ2-2; no reliable D call. This CDR3 has 12 residues. V was clipped by 2 bases and J by 10 bases, with 8 bases between them. The germline V gene has CDR1 SGHAT and CDR2 FQNNGV. Here the CDR3 reads CASSLKHEELFF. DNA of the CDR3: TGTGCCAGCAGCTTAAAGCATGAGGAGCTGTTTTTT.